This record covers a single T cell receptor beta chain. The antigen remains unidentified. Germline CDR1 and CDR2: LNHNV and YYDKDF (reference sequence). With 7 bases clipped from V and 5 bases from J, the junction kept 7 bases outside the gene matches. CDR3 length: 13 amino acids. Profiled with immunoSEQ multiplex PCR; TCRdb holds only in-frame clones, not every one. This table has under 120,000 clones, about 85% appearing once. This specimen belongs to a study of T cell responses to AZD1222 COVID-19 vaccine. Study outcomes and limitations: Repertoire sampling was restricted to post-peak T cell response timepoints. Dominant at 160-218 and 743-854, vaccine-associated CD4 TCRs also spanned spike.

The TCR was taken from an adult who received the AZD1222 COVID-19 vaccine. Source: peripheral blood, taken 28 days after the second AZD1222 dose. This chain uses TRBV15 with TRBJ2-7; 8 bases fit TRBD2. The CDR3 reads CATKVAGFHEQYF. The CDR3 region has the DNA TGTGCCACCAAGGTAGCGGGATTCCACGAGCAGTACTTC.